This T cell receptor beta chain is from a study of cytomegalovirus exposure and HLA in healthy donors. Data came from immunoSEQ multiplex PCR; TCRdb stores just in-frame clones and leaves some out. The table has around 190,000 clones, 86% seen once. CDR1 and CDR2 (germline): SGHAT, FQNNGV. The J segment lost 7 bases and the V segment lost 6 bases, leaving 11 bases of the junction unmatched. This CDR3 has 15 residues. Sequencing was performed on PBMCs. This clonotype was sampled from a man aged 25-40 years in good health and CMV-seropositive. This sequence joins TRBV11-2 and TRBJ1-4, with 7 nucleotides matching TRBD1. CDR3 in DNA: TGTGCCAGCAGTCGAACCGGGACAGTTGGTGAAAAACTGTTTTTT. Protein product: CASSRTGTVGEKLFF. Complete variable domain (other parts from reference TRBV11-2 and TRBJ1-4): EAGVAQSPRYKIIEKRQSVAFWCNPISGHATLYWYQQILGQGPKLLIQFQNNGVVDDSQLPKDRFSAERLKGVDSTLKIQPAKLEDSAVYLCASSRTGTVGEKLFFGSGTQLSVL.